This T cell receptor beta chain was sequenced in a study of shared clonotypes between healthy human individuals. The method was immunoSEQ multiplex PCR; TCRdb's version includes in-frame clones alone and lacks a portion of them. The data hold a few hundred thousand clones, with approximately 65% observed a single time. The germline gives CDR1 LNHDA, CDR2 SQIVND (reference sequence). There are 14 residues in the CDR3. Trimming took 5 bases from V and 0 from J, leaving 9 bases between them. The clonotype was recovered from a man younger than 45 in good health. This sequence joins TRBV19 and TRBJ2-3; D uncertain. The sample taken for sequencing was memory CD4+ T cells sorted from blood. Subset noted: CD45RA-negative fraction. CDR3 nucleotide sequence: TGTGCCAGTAGTGGACGGATTAGCACAGATACGCAGTATTTT. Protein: CASSGRISTDTQYF.